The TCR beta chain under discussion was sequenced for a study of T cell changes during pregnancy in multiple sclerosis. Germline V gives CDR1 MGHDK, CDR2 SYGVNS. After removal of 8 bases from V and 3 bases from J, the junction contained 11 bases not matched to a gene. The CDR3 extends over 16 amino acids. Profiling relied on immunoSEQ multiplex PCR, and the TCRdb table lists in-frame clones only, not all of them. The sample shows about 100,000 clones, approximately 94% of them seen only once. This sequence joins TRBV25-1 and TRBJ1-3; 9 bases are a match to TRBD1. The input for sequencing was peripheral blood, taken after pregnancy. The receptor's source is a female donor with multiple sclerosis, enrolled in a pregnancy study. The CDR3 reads CASPLTGGNSGNTIYF. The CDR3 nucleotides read TGTGCCAGCCCCTTGACAGGGGGTAATAGTGGAAACACCATATATTTT.